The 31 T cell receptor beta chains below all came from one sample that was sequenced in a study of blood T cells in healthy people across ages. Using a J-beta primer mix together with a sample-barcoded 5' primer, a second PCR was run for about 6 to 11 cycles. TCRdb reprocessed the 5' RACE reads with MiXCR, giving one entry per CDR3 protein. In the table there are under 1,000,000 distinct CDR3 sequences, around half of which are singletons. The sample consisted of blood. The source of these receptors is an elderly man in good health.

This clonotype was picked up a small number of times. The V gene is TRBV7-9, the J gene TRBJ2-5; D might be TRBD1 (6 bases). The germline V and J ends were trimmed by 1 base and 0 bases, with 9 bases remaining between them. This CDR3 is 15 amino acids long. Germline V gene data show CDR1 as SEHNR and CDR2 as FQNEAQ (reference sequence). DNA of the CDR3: TGTGCCAGCAGCTTAGGCAGGGGTAACCAAGAGACCCAGTACTTC. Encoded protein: CASSLGRGNQETQYF.

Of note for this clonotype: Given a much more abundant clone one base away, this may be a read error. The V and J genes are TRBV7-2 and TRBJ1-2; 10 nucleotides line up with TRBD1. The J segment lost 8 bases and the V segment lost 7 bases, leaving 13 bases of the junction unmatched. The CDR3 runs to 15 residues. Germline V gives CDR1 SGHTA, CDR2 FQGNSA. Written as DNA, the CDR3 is TGTGCCAGCAACTCCAGGACAGGGGGTATTCAAGGCTACACCTTC. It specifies CASNSRTGGIQGYTF.

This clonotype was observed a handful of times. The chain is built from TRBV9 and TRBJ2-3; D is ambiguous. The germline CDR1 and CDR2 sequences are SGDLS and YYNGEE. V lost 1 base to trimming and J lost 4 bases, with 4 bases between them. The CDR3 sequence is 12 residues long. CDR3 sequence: CASSVPADTQYF. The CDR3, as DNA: TGTGCCAGCAGCGTACCAGCAGATACGCAGTATTTT.

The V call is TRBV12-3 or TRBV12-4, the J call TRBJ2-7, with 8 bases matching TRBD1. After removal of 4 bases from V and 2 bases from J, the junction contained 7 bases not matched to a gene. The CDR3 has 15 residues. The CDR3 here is CASSYTGTGPYEQYF. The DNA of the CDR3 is TGTGCCAGCAGTTATACCGGGACAGGCCCCTACGAGCAGTACTTC.

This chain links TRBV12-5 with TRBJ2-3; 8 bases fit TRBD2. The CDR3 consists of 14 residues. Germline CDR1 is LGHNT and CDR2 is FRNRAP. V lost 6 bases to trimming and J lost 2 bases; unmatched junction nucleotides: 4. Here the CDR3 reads CASGFGGATDTQYF. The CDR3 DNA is TGTGCTAGTGGATTCGGGGGGGCCACAGATACGCAGTATTTT.

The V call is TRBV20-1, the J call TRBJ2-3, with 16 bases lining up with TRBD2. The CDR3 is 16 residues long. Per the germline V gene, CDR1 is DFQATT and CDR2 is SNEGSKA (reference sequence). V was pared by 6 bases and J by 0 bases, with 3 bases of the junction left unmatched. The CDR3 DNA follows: TGCAGTGCCGCGGGACTAGCGGGAGGGAGCACAGATACGCAGTATTTT. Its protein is CSAAGLAGGSTDTQYF.

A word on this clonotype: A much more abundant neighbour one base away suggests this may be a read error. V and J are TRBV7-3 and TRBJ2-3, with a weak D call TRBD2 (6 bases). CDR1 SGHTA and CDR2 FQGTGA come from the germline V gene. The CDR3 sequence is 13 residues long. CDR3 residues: CASSRESADTRYF. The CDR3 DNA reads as TGTGCCAGCAGCCGGGAGAGCGCAGATACGCGGTATTTT. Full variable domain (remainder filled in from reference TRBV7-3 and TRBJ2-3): GAGVSQTPSNKVTEKGKYVELRCDPISGHTALYWYRQSLGQGPEFLIYFQGTGAADDSGLPNDRFFAVRPEGSVSTLKIQRTERGDSAVYLCASSRESADTRYFGPGTRLTVL.

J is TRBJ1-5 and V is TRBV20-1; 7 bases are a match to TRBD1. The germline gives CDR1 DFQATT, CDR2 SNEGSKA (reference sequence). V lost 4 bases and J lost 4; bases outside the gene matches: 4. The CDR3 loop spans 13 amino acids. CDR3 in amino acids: CSATKQGNQPQHF. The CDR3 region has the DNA TGCAGTGCTACCAAACAGGGGAATCAGCCCCAGCATTTT.

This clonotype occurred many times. Written as DNA, the CDR3 is TGCGCCAGCAGCTTGGCGGGAGCAGGGTCGATCGGCGGTACGCAGTATTTT. Translation: CASSLAGAGSIGGTQYF. The chain joins TRBV5-1 to TRBJ2-3; possibly TRBD2 for D (6 bases). CDR3 size: 17 residues. Between the trimmed V and J ends, which lost 0 bases and 8 bases, there was a span of 22 bases. CDR1 is SGHRS, CDR2 YFSETQ, per germline.

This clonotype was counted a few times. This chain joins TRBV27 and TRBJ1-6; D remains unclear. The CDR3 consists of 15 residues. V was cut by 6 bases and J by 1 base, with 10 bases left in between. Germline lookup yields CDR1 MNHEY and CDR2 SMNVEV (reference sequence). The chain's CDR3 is CASSRLGSYNSPLHF. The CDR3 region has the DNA TGTGCCAGCAGCCGTCTAGGATCCTATAATTCACCCCTCCACTTT.

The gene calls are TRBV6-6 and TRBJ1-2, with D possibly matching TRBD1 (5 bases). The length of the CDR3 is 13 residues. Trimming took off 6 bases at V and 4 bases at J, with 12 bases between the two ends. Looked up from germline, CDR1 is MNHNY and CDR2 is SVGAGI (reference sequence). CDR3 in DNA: TGTGCCAGCAGCCTGACAGAACTCTATGGCTACACCTTC. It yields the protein CASSLTELYGYTF.

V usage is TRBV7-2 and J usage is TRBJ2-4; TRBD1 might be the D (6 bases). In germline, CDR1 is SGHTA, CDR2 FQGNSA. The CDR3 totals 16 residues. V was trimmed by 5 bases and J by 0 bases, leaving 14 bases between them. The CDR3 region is CASSGQFGGAKNIQYF. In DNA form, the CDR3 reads TGTGCCAGCAGCGGACAGTTTGGGGGAGCCAAAAACATTCAGTACTTC.

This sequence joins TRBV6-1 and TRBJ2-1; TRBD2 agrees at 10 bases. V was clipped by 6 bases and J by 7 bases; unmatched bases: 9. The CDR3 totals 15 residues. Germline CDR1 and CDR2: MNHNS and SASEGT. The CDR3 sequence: CASSPSGGLGNEQFF. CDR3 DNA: TGTGCCAGCAGCCCTAGCGGGGGCTTGGGGAATGAGCAGTTCTTC.

CDR3 in DNA: TGCGCCAGCAGCCAAGATACCTCACAGCGGAAGAATGGCTACACCTTC. It translates to CASSQDTSQRKNGYTF. The genes are TRBV4-1 and TRBJ1-2; D unresolved. CDR3 length: 16 residues. Trimming pared 0 bases from V and 6 bases from J, leaving 17 bases between. Germline V gives CDR1 MGHRA, CDR2 YSYEKL.

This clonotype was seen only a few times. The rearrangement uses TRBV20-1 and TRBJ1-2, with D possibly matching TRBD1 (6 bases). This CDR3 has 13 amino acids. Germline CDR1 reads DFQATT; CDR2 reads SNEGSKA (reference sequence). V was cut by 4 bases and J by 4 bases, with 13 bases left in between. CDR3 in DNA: TGCAGTGCTAAGGGACACTCTGGCTATGGCTACACCTTC. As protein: CSAKGHSGYGYTF.

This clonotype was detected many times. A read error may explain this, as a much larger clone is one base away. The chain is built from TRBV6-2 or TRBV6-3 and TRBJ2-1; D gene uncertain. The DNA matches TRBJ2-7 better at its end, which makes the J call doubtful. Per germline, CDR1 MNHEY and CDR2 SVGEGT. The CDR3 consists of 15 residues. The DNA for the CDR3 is TGTGCCAGCACAGGAACGATGAGCTCCTACAATGAGCAGTACTTC. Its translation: CASTGTMSSYNEQYF.

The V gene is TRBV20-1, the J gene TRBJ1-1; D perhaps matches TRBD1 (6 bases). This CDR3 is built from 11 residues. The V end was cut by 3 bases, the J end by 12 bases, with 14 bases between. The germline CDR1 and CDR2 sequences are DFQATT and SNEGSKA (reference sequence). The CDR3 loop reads CSASRGREPFF. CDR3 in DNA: TGCAGTGCTAGCAGGGGTCGGGAACCTTTCTTT.

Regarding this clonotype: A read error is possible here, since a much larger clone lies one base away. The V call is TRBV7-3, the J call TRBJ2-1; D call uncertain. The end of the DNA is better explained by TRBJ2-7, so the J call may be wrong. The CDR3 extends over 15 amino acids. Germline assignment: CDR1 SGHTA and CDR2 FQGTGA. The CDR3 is CASSPTRSSYNEQYF. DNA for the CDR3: TGTGCCAGCAGCCCGACTCGGAGCTCCTACAATGAGCAGTACTTC.

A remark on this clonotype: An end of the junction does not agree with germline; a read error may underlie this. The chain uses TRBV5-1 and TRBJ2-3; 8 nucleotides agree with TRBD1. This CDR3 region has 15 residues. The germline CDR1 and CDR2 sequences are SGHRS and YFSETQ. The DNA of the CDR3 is TGCGCCAGCAGCTTGGAGGACAGGGTGACAGATACACAGTATTTT. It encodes CASSLEDRVTDTQYF.

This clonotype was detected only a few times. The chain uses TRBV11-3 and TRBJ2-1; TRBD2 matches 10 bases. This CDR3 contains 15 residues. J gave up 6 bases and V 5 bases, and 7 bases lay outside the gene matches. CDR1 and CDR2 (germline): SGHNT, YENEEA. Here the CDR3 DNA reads TGTGCCAGCAGCCGAAGCGGGAGGGACCTCAATGAGCAGTTCTTC. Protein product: CASSRSGRDLNEQFF.

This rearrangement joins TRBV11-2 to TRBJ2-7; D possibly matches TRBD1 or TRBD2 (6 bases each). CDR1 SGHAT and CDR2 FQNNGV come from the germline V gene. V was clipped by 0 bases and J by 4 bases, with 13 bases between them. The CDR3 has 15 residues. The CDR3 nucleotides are TGTGCCAGCAGCTTAGATCCAACAGGGAGGTACGAGCAGTACTTC. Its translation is CASSLDPTGRYEQYF.

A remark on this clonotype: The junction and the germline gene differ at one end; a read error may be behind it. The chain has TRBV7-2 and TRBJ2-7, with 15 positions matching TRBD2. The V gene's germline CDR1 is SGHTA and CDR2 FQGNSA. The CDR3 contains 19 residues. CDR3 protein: CAGSIGGGLAGGSSYEQYF. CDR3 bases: TGTGCCGGCAGCATCGGAGGGGGACTAGCGGGAGGAAGCTCCTACGAGCAGTACTTC.

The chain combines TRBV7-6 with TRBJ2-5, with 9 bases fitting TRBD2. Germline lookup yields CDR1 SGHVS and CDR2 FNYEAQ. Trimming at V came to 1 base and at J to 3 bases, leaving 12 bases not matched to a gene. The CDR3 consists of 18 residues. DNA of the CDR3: TGTGCCAGCAGCTTAGTTTCCCTGCTTAGCGGGAGCAAAGAGACCCAGTACTTC. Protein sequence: CASSLVSLLSGSKETQYF.

The CDR3 spells CASSTGTSGRLNSYNEQFF. The CDR3 DNA sequence: TGTGCCAGCAGTACAGGGACTAGCGGGAGGTTGAACTCCTACAATGAGCAGTTCTTC. The chain links TRBV27 to TRBJ2-1, with 15 bases that match TRBD2. The CDR3 is 19 residues long. V lost 5 bases, J lost 0 bases, and 8 bases stayed unmatched. Germline V lookup: CDR1 MNHEY, CDR2 SMNVEV (reference sequence).

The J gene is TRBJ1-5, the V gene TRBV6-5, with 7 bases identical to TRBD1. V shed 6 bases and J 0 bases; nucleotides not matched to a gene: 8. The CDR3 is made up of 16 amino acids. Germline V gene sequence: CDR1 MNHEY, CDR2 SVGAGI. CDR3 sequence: CASRPRTGDSNQPQHF. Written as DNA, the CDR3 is TGTGCCAGCAGACCTCGGACAGGAGATAGCAATCAGCCCCAGCATTTT.

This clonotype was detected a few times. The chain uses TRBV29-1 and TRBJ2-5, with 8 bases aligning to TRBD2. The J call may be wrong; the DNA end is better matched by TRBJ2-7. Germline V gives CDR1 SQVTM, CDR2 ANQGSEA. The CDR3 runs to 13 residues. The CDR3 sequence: CSVSSGLAGEQYF. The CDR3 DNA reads TGCAGCGTTTCTTCCGGACTAGCAGGCGAGCAGTACTTC.

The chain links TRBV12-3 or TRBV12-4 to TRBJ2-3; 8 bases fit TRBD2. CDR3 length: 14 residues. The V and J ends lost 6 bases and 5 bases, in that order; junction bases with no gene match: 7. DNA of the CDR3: TGTGCCAGCAGCACCGGGGGGGCGAAAGATACGCAGTATTTT. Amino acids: CASSTGGAKDTQYF.

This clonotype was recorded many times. CDR3 amino acids: CASSPPDRGAGELFF. The CDR3, as DNA: TGTGCCAGCAGCCCTCCGGACAGGGGGGCCGGGGAGCTGTTTTTT. The chain combines TRBV7-2 with TRBJ2-2; the match to TRBD1 covers 10 bases. V lost 5 bases and J lost 6; bases outside the gene matches: 6. This CDR3 region has 15 residues. From germline, CDR1 is SGHTA and CDR2 FQGNSA. Together with reference TRBV7-2 and TRBJ2-2, the CDR3 gives the full variable domain: GAGVSQSPSNKVTEKGKDVELRCDPISGHTALYWYRQSLGQGLEFLIYFQGNSAPDKSGLPSDRFSAERTGGSVSTLTIQRTQQEDSAVYLCASSPPDRGAGELFFGEGSRLTVL.

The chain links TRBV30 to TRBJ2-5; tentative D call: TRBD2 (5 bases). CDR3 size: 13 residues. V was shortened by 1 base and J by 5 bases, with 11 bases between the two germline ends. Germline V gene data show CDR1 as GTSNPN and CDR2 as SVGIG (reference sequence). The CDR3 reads CAWSGARVETQYF. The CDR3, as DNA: TGTGCCTGGAGTGGGGCGAGGGTGGAGACCCAGTACTTC. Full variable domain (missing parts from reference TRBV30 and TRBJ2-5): SQTIHQWPATLVQPVGSPLSLECTVEGTSNPNLYWYRQAAGRGLQLLFYSVGIGQISSEVPQNLSASRPQDRQFILSSKKLLLSDSGFYLCAWSGARVETQYFGPGTRLLVL.

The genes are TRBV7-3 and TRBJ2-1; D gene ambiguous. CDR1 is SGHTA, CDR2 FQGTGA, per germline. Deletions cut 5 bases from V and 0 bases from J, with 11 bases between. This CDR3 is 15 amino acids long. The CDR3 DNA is TGTGCCAGCAGCGCAGTACCAAGCTCCTACAATGAGCAGTTCTTC. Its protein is CASSAVPSSYNEQFF.

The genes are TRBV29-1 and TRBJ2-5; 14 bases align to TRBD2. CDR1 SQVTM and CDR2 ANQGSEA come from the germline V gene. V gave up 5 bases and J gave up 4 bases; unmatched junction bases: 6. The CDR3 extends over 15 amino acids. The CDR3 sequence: CSVSYGLAGGETQYF. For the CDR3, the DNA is TGCAGCGTTTCCTACGGACTAGCGGGAGGAGAGACCCAGTACTTC. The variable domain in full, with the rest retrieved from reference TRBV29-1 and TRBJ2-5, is SAVISQKPSRDICQRGTSLTIQCQVDSQVTMMFWYRQQPGQSLTLIATANQGSEATYESGFVIDKFPISRPNLTFSTLTVSNMSPEDSSIYLCSVSYGLAGGETQYFGPGTRLLVL.